These 28 T cell receptor beta chains came from one sample sequenced in a study of post-analysis software for immune sequencing data. Study observations and caveats: Five TRBV segments, TRBV5-6, TRBV5-1 and TRBV20-1 among them, were found more frequent in patients than controls.

Prepared TCR beta cDNA libraries contained unique molecular identifiers. TCRdb ran MiXCR on the PCR reads and lists one entry per CDR3 protein. The sample consists of about 620,000 distinct CDR3 sequences, 44% of them appearing once. Their antigens are not known. Material for sequencing was blood. Every receptor here comes from a girl under 18 with multiple sclerosis.

Comments on this clonotype: Compared with germline, one end of the junction differs, possibly owing to a read error. The J gene is TRBJ1-2, the V gene TRBV5-1, with D maybe TRBD1 (5 bases). The germline gives CDR1 SGHRS, CDR2 YFSETQ. The CDR3 runs 13 residues. The CDR3 sequence: CASSLVDTYGYTF. As DNA, the CDR3 is TGCGCCAGCAGCTTGGTGGACACCTATGGTTACACCTTC.

The chain recombines TRBV29-1 with TRBJ2-5; 10 bases are shared with TRBD2. CDR1 is SQVTM and CDR2 is ANQGSEA in the germline V gene. With 0 bases clipped from V and 5 bases from J, the junction kept 6 bases outside the gene matches. The CDR3 has 15 residues. The CDR3 loop is CSVEDPAGGPETQYF. As DNA, the CDR3 is TGCAGCGTTGAAGATCCAGCGGGGGGGCCCGAGACCCAGTACTTC. Filled out from reference TRBV29-1 and TRBJ2-5, the complete variable domain reads SAVISQKPSRDICQRGTSLTIQCQVDSQVTMMFWYRQQPGQSLTLIATANQGSEATYESGFVIDKFPISRPNLTFSTLTVSNMSPEDSSIYLCSVEDPAGGPETQYFGPGTRLLVL.

The V call is TRBV5-4, the J call TRBJ2-5, with D tentatively TRBD1 (6 bases). The germline gives CDR1 SGHNT, CDR2 YYREEE (reference sequence). The V and J ends lost 0 bases and 11 bases respectively, with 17 bases between them. This CDR3 region has 14 residues. CDR3 in DNA: TGTGCCAGCAGCTTGGACAGGGCGAGATGGGAGCAGTACTTC. Protein product: CASSLDRARWEQYF. The full variable domain, completed using reference TRBV5-4 and TRBJ2-5, is ETGVTQSPTHLIKTRGQQVTLRCSSQSGHNTVSWYQQALGQGPQFIFQYYREEENGRGNFPPRFSGLQFPNYSSELNVNALELDDSALYLCASSLDRARWEQYFGPGTRLLVL.

The chain couples TRBV29-1 to TRBJ2-1; 11 positions match TRBD2. CDR3 size: 18 residues. Germline-derived CDR1 and CDR2 are SQVTM and ANQGSEA. With 8 bases clipped from V and 1 base from J, the junction kept 16 bases outside the gene matches. As DNA, the CDR3 is TGCAGCTCAAGGACTAGCGGGCGCTCCCCGAAGTCCTACAATGAGCAGTTCTTC. Translated: CSSRTSGRSPKSYNEQFF.

V is TRBV7-9 and J is TRBJ2-5; perhaps D is TRBD1 or TRBD2 (5 bases each). V shed 7 bases and J shed 1 base, with 19 bases lying between them. This CDR3 is 16 amino acids long. Germline CDR1 SEHNR, CDR2 FQNEAQ (reference sequence). As DNA, the CDR3 is TGTGCCAGCACCACCACAGACGGGGCACCCCAAGAGACCCAGTACTTC. Translating it yields CASTTTDGAPQETQYF. Together with reference TRBV7-9 and TRBJ2-5, the CDR3 gives the full variable domain: DTGVSQNPRHKITKRGQNVTFRCDPISEHNRLYWYRQTLGQGPEFLTYFQNEAQLEKSRLLSDRFSAERPKGSFSTLEIQRTEQGDSAMYLCASTTTDGAPQETQYFGPGTRLLVL.

The chain links TRBV5-1 to TRBJ1-5; TRBD1 matches 7 bases. CDR3 size: 13 residues. Germline V gene sequence: CDR1 SGHRS, CDR2 YFSETQ. Trimming cost V 8 bases and J 5 bases; bases outside gene matches: 7. CDR3 residues: CASRQGADQPQHF. The DNA for the CDR3 is TGCGCCAGTAGACAGGGAGCCGATCAGCCCCAGCATTTT. The full variable domain, rest sourced from reference TRBV5-1 and TRBJ1-5, is KAGVTQTPRYLIKTRGQQVTLSCSPISGHRSVSWYQQTPGQGLQFLFEYFSETQRNKGNFPGRFSGRQFSNSRSEMNVSTLELGDSALYLCASRQGADQPQHFGDGTRLSIL.

For this clonotype: At one end the junction does not follow the germline gene, possibly because of a read error. The chain recombines TRBV29-1 with TRBJ1-1; D remains ambiguous. The CDR3 covers 12 residues. The germline CDR1 and CDR2 sequences are SQVTM and ANQGSEA. The CDR3 coding sequence is TGCAGCGTTAGAGGACTGAACCCTGAAGCTTTCTTT. Its protein is CSVRGLNPEAFF. Together with reference TRBV29-1 and TRBJ1-1, the CDR3 gives the full variable domain: SAVISQKPSRDICQRGTSLTIQCQVDSQVTMMFWYRQQPGQSLTLIATANQGSEATYESGFVIDKFPISRPNLTFSTLTVSNMSPEDSSIYLCSVRGLNPEAFFGQGTRLTVV.

The genes are TRBV10-3 and TRBJ2-3; 10 bases are a match to TRBD2. The germline CDR1 and CDR2 sequences are ENHRY and SYGVKD. V dropped 4 bases and J dropped 4; count of bases not matched to a gene: 11. The CDR3 has 17 amino acids. CDR3 DNA: TGTGCCATCAGTGGGGTACTAGCGGGAACTAGCGCAGATACGCAGTATTTT. This gives the protein CAISGVLAGTSADTQYF.

This chain connects TRBV13 to TRBJ1-1; no clear D. The CDR3 consists of 15 residues. Per the germline V gene, CDR1 is PRHDT and CDR2 is FYEKMQ (reference sequence). V was pared by 1 base and J by 3 bases, with 12 bases between. CDR3 bases: TGTGCCAGCAGCTTAGAAATTCGAGCCCACACTGAAGCTTTCTTT. Protein: CASSLEIRAHTEAFF.

V is TRBV12-3 or TRBV12-4 and J is TRBJ2-3; 7 bases agree with TRBD2. The CDR3 has 15 residues. V shed 7 bases, J shed 9 bases, and the junction held 16 bases outside the gene matches. This chain's CDR3 is CASNFFGTAGSTQYF. CDR3 DNA: TGTGCCAGCAACTTCTTTGGTACAGCGGGGAGCACGCAGTATTTT.

The chain is built from TRBV20-1 and TRBJ2-5, with D perhaps given as TRBD1 or TRBD2 (5 bases each). Between the trimmed V and J ends, which lost 3 bases and 0 bases, there was a span of 17 bases. This CDR3 spans 16 amino acids. The V gene's germline CDR1 is DFQATT and CDR2 SNEGSKA (reference sequence). The CDR3, as DNA: TGCAGTGCTAGCGTTGGGACGGCCTTGTACCAAGAGACCCAGTACTTC. Protein: CSASVGTALYQETQYF.

This clonotype was detected only a few times. The V gene is TRBV15, the J gene TRBJ2-3; 8 bases match TRBD1. Per germline, CDR1 LNHNV and CDR2 YYDKDF (reference sequence). The CDR3 sequence is 15 residues long. V trimming: 7 bases; J trimming: 1 base; junction bases outside the gene matches: 7. The CDR3 loop is CATTDDRGRTDTQYF. The CDR3 nucleotides read TGTGCCACCACCGACGACAGGGGACGCACAGATACGCAGTATTTT.

This clonotype was picked up a small number of times. The genes are TRBV20-1 and TRBJ2-1, with D perhaps matching TRBD2 (6 bases). This CDR3 comprises 12 residues. Trimming left V 5 bases short and J 8 bases short, with 13 bases between. From germline, CDR1 is DFQATT and CDR2 SNEGSKA (reference sequence). This CDR3 reads CSAPGAVDEQFF. CDR3 DNA sequence: TGCAGTGCTCCGGGAGCCGTCGATGAGCAGTTCTTC.

The genes are TRBV12-3 or TRBV12-4 and TRBJ2-7; TRBD2 aligns across 8 bases. V lost 11 bases to trimming and J lost 3 bases; unmatched junction nucleotides: 9. The CDR3 runs 13 residues. The CDR3 loop reads CAAGTRNRYEQYF. The CDR3 nucleotides read TGTGCCGCCGGGACTAGGAACCGCTACGAGCAGTACTTC.

This clonotype was detected ten times or more. The CDR3: CASRRGLGYGYTF. The CDR3 DNA follows: TGTGCCAGCAGAAGGGGGCTTGGCTATGGCTACACCTTC. The gene calls are TRBV12-3 or TRBV12-4 and TRBJ1-2; 7 nucleotides agree with TRBD1. J gave up 4 bases and V 6 bases, and 5 bases lay outside the gene matches. The CDR3 totals 13 residues.

The chain recombines TRBV11-2 with TRBJ2-7; 10 positions agree with TRBD1. Per the germline V gene, CDR1 is SGHAT and CDR2 is FQNNGV. CDR3 length: 15 residues. With V trimmed by 3 bases and J by 5 bases, 7 bases remained unmatched. CDR3 in DNA: TGTGCCAGCAGCTTGGGACAGGGGAACCTGGACGAGCAGTACTTC. Protein: CASSLGQGNLDEQYF. Full variable domain (outside the CDR3, taken from reference TRBV11-2 and TRBJ2-7): EAGVAQSPRYKIIEKRQSVAFWCNPISGHATLYWYQQILGQGPKLLIQFQNNGVVDDSQLPKDRFSAERLKGVDSTLKIQPAKLEDSAVYLCASSLGQGNLDEQYFGPGTRLTVT.

The chain combines TRBV2 with TRBJ2-5; D remains ambiguous. The germline V gene encodes CDR1 SNHLY and CDR2 FYNNEI. The CDR3 totals 10 residues. Trimming took 4 bases from V and 7 from J, leaving 4 bases between them. The CDR3 here is CASSVGTQYF. The DNA of the CDR3 is TGTGCCAGCAGTGTCGGGACCCAGTACTTC.

In DNA form, the CDR3 reads TGCGCCAGCAGCTTGGCCGTACAGGGTGAGACCCAGTACTTC. This sequence encodes CASSLAVQGETQYF. The chain combines TRBV5-1 with TRBJ2-5, with a possible D match to TRBD1 (6 bases). This CDR3 spans 14 amino acids. In germline, CDR1 is SGHRS, CDR2 YFSETQ. V dropped 0 bases and J dropped 5 bases, with 11 bases sitting between them.

This chain joins TRBV12-3 or TRBV12-4 and TRBJ2-1; D not certain. With 6 bases removed from V and 8 bases from J, the gap between germline ends came to 20 bases. CDR3 length equals 15 residues. Written as DNA, the CDR3 is TGTGCCAGCAGACTTACTACGATCCGAGACTATGAGCAGTTCTTC. Its protein product is CASRLTTIRDYEQFF.

The V and J genes are TRBV20-1 and TRBJ2-5; no definite D call. Trimming took off 7 bases at V and 11 bases at J, with 11 bases between the two ends. Per germline, CDR1 DFQATT and CDR2 SNEGSKA (reference sequence). This CDR3 is 9 amino acids long. DNA for the CDR3: TGCAGTGAGGAACCGAAGCAGTACTTC. It codes for CSEEPKQYF.

This clonotype was seen a few times. The V gene is TRBV10-3, the J gene TRBJ2-1, with a tentative D call TRBD2 (6 bases). V was shortened by 6 bases and J by 3 bases, with 15 bases between the two germline ends. Germline CDR1 reads ENHRY; CDR2 reads SYGVKD. The CDR3 is 15 amino acids. The CDR3 sequence: CAISTRELGYNEQFF. CDR3 coding DNA: TGTGCCATCAGCACACGGGAGTTAGGCTACAATGAGCAGTTCTTC.

The chain has TRBV20-1 and TRBJ1-5, with a tentative D call TRBD1 (5 bases). V lost 5 bases to trimming and J lost 1 base, with 9 bases between them. This CDR3 is built from 13 residues. From germline, CDR1 is DFQATT and CDR2 SNEGSKA (reference sequence). The CDR3 DNA reads as TGCAGTGCTGGATCAGGGAGCAATCAGCCCCAGCATTTT. Amino acids: CSAGSGSNQPQHF.

Only a few counts were recorded for this clonotype. This chain connects TRBV6-2 or TRBV6-3 to TRBJ2-7; D not certain. The CDR3 is made up of 13 amino acids. Germline CDR1 and CDR2: MNHEY and SVGEGT. Between the trimmed V and J ends, which lost 8 bases and 2 bases, there was a span of 13 bases. CDR3 bases: TGTGCCAGCGCGAAGAGAGTTACCTACGAGCAGTACTTC. Protein sequence: CASAKRVTYEQYF.

The CDR3 is CASSLDPGTGGPEAFF. As DNA, the CDR3 is TGTGCCAGCAGCCTGGACCCCGGGACAGGGGGCCCTGAAGCTTTCTTT. V gene TRBV5-5 combines with J gene TRBJ1-1, with TRBD1 matching over 12 bases. The CDR3 has 16 amino acids. The V gene's germline CDR1 is SGHKS and CDR2 YYEKEE (reference sequence). Losses at the gene ends were 4 bases for V and 6 bases for J; bases not matched to a gene: 10.

The rearrangement joins TRBV7-9 to TRBJ2-1, with 9 bases matching TRBD2. The V segment lost 4 bases and the J segment 3 bases; nucleotides outside the gene matches: 7. CDR1 SEHNR and CDR2 FQNEAQ come from the germline V gene (reference sequence). This CDR3 contains 16 residues. CDR3 DNA sequence: TGTGCCAGCAGCTCCCTCTGGCGGGAGGGCTACAATGAGCAGTTCTTC. Its translation: CASSSLWREGYNEQFF.

This clonotype was counted between two and nine times. The rearrangement links TRBV24-1 to TRBJ2-5; tentatively, D is TRBD2 (6 bases). V lost 9 bases, J lost 5 bases, and 9 bases lay in between. Per the germline V gene, CDR1 is KGHDR and CDR2 is SFDVKD. The length of the CDR3 is 11 residues. The CDR3 DNA sequence: TGTGCCACCGGGGCGGGGGAGACCCAGTACTTC. As protein: CATGAGETQYF.

The CDR3 sequence: CASSLTGGPQETQFF. The CDR3 DNA reads as TGCGCCAGCAGCTTGACTGGCGGACCCCAAGAGACCCAGTTCTTC. V and J are TRBV5-1 and TRBJ2-1; D uncertain. Between the trimmed V and J ends, which lost 1 base and 13 bases, there was a span of 21 bases. From germline, CDR1 is SGHRS and CDR2 YFSETQ. This CDR3 region has 15 residues.

This clonotype was picked up many times. The rearrangement uses TRBV7-8 and TRBJ2-7; possibly TRBD2 for D (6 bases). Per the germline V gene, CDR1 is SGHVS and CDR2 is FQNEAQ. The CDR3 length is 15 residues. V shed 1 base and J shed 3 bases, with 13 bases lying between them. The CDR3 loop reads CASSLGVAASYEQYF. The CDR3 bases are TGTGCCAGCAGCTTAGGAGTAGCGGCTAGCTACGAGCAGTACTTC.